These 31 T cell receptor beta chains were all obtained from the same sample, sequenced in a study of read filtering for tumor transcriptome and immune sequencing. From roughly 390 ng of RNA, a library with molecular barcoded alpha/delta and beta/gamma adaptors was made. TCRdb independently ran MiXCR on the reads; one entry per CDR3 protein. The sample comprises over 90,000 distinct CDR3 sequences, about 22% of which are singletons, and approximately 10% rests with the top ten. The specimen was a population of CD138-negative cells sorted from bone marrow. These receptors came from a donor aged 40 or older with multiple myeloma.

This clonotype was seen ten or more times. The chain uses TRBV28 and TRBJ2-7; D call uncertain. Germline assignment: CDR1 MDHEN and CDR2 SYDVKM. V was pared by 4 bases and J by 5 bases, with 12 bases between. The CDR3 consists of 13 residues. The CDR3 sequence: CASSSTTTDEQYF. CDR3 nucleotides: TGTGCCAGCAGTTCCACTACAACTGACGAGCAGTACTTC.

This clonotype was seen at least ten times. The chain uses TRBV18 and TRBJ1-4; D is unclear. The germline gives CDR1 KGHSH, CDR2 LQKENI. The CDR3 covers 14 residues. The V end was cut by 2 bases, the J end by 4 bases, with 8 bases between. In DNA form, the CDR3 reads TGTGCCAGCTCACCAGGGCAGAATAATGAAAAACTGTTTTTT. As protein: CASSPGQNNEKLFF.

This clonotype was counted at least ten times. This chain links TRBV18 with TRBJ2-1, with 12 bases that match TRBD2. Looked up from germline, CDR1 is KGHSH and CDR2 is LQKENI. J gave up 11 bases and V 3 bases, and 5 bases lay outside the gene matches. The CDR3 runs to 14 residues. CDR3: CASSPAGLAGQQFF. CDR3 nucleotides: TGTGCCAGCTCACCTGCGGGACTAGCGGGTCAGCAGTTCTTC.

The V call is TRBV6-2 or TRBV6-3, the J call TRBJ2-3; perhaps TRBD2 as D (5 bases). The CDR3 is made up of 13 amino acids. V lost 2 bases and J lost 5, with 8 bases in between. CDR1 and CDR2 from the germline V gene are MNHEY and SVGEGT. CDR3 region: CASSYLGEDTQYF. The CDR3, as DNA: TGTGCCAGCAGTTACCTCGGGGAAGATACGCAGTATTTT.

This clonotype showed up many times. This chain uses TRBV27 with TRBJ2-1, with 7 bases lining up with TRBD1. Germline loops: CDR1 MNHEY, CDR2 SMNVEV (reference sequence). The CDR3 contains 13 residues. The junction had 7 bases not matched to a gene; V was cut back by 5 bases and J by 9 bases. CDR3 coding DNA: TGTGCCAGCAGTCACGAACAGGGGCCTGAGCAGTTCTTC. Protein sequence: CASSHEQGPEQFF.

This clonotype occurred a few times. The rearrangement links TRBV2 to TRBJ2-2; TRBD1 matches 8 bases. The V segment lost 3 bases and the J segment 5 bases; nucleotides outside the gene matches: 2. This CDR3 has 14 amino acids. Germline lookup yields CDR1 SNHLY and CDR2 FYNNEI. This CDR3 reads CASSDGTGTGELFF. CDR3 nucleotide sequence: TGTGCCAGCAGTGACGGGACAGGTACCGGGGAGCTGTTTTTT.

This clonotype was observed a few times. The chain couples TRBV2 to TRBJ1-2; possibly TRBD1 for D (6 bases). The CDR3 loop spans 14 amino acids. Germline loops: CDR1 SNHLY, CDR2 FYNNEI. V lost 7 bases and J 4 bases, leaving 16 bases between the germline ends. The CDR3 DNA follows: TGTGCCAGCACCCCGGCAGGGGCGGGCTATGGCTACACCTTC. Its protein is CASTPAGAGYGYTF. The variable domain in full, with the rest retrieved from reference TRBV2 and TRBJ1-2, is EPEVTQTPSHQVTQMGQEVILRCVPISNHLYFYWYRQILGQKVEFLVSFYNNEISEKSEIFDDQFSVERPDGSNFTLKIRSTKLEDSAMYFCASTPAGAGYGYTFGSGTRLTVV.

A word on this clonotype: A much bigger clone sits one base away, suggesting this may be a read error. The gene calls are TRBV7-9 and TRBJ2-2, with TRBD2 as a possible D gene (6 bases). The CDR3 has 14 amino acids. CDR1 is SEHNR and CDR2 is FQNEAQ in the germline V gene (reference sequence). Trimming cost V 8 bases and J 7 bases, with 17 bases left between them. In nucleotides, the CDR3 is TGTGCCAGCGGCGTTGGAGGGAATGACGGGGAGCTGTTTTTT. This translates into CASGVGGNDGELFF.

The sample holds many counts of this clonotype. V is TRBV25-1 and J is TRBJ2-3, with TRBD2 matching 14 bases. Germline CDR1 is MGHDK and CDR2 is SYGVNS. There are 15 residues in the CDR3. V lost 6 bases to trimming and J lost 6 bases; unmatched junction nucleotides: 5. CDR3 sequence: CASRATSGGVDTQYF. The CDR3 nucleotides read TGTGCCAGCAGGGCGACTAGCGGGGGGGTTGATACGCAGTATTTT.

This clonotype was seen repeatedly, ten times or more. The V call is TRBV12-3 or TRBV12-4, the J call TRBJ1-1; D unresolved. This CDR3 spans 13 amino acids. The V and J ends lost 3 bases and 4 bases respectively, with 9 bases between them. CDR3 residues: CASSFLGSTEAFF. The CDR3 DNA reads TGTGCCAGCAGTTTCCTAGGGAGCACTGAAGCTTTCTTT.

This clonotype came up many times. The V call is TRBV5-4, the J call TRBJ2-7, with 9 bases aligning to TRBD2. The CDR3 runs to 15 residues. The V gene end was trimmed by 6 bases and the J gene end by 1 base; junction bases not matched to a gene: 8. CDR1 is SGHNT, CDR2 YYREEE, per germline (reference sequence). The CDR3 sequence: CASMAGTSLSYEQYF. CDR3 DNA sequence: TGTGCCAGCATGGCAGGGACTAGCTTGTCCTACGAGCAGTACTTC.

Notes on this clonotype: With a much larger clone just one base away, this may be a read error. This sequence joins TRBV2 and TRBJ1-1, with 7 bases identical to TRBD1. The CDR3 has 14 residues. CDR1 SNHLY and CDR2 FYNNEI come from the germline V gene. CDR3: CASVSGGMNTEVFF. DNA of the CDR3: TGTGCCAGCGTATCAGGGGGAATGAACACTGAAGTTTTCTTT.

This clonotype was observed at least ten times. V gene TRBV20-1 combines with J gene TRBJ2-7, with 9 positions matching TRBD2. This CDR3 comprises 14 residues. Trimming cost V 3 bases and J 3 bases; bases outside gene matches: 6. CDR1 is DFQATT, CDR2 SNEGSKA, per germline (reference sequence). The CDR3 coding sequence is TGCAGTGCTAGGAAGCGGGGGGCCCACTACGAGCAGTACTTC. Amino acid sequence: CSARKRGAHYEQYF.

A remark on this clonotype: An end of the junction does not agree with germline; a read error may underlie this. The CDR3 region has the DNA TGCGCCAGCACGGTACAGACGAACATCGGGGGGCTGTTTTTT. Translation gives CASTVQTNIGGLFF. The V gene is TRBV5-1, the J gene TRBJ2-2; possibly TRBD2 for D (6 bases). Germline loops: CDR1 SGHRS, CDR2 YFSETQ. The CDR3 runs to 14 residues.

In this sample, this clonotype turned up many times. V is TRBV28 and J is TRBJ2-6; perhaps D is TRBD1 or TRBD2 (6 bases each). The CDR3 totals 21 residues. Per the germline V gene, CDR1 is MDHEN and CDR2 is SYDVKM. V was shortened by 6 bases and J by 0 bases, with 27 bases between the two germline ends. CDR3 in amino acids: CASSPNRWGATEASGANVLTF. The CDR3, as DNA: TGTGCCAGCAGCCCCAATCGTTGGGGGGCTACTGAGGCCTCTGGGGCCAACGTCCTGACTTTC.

For this clonotype: Just one base apart from a much larger clone, this may be a read error. Without the conserved terminal phenylalanine or tryptophan, this CDR3 likely stems from a read error. The CDR3 DNA reads as TGCGCCAGCAGCTTGGGTTCCTGGCGGGGGGCCTCCTACGAGCAGTACCTC. Translated, it gives CASSLGSWRGASYEQYL. The rearrangement joins TRBV5-1 to TRBJ2-7, with TRBD2 matching over 8 bases. Germline assignment: CDR1 SGHRS and CDR2 YFSETQ. The CDR3 consists of 17 residues. V shed 0 bases, J shed 0 bases, and the junction held 8 bases outside the gene matches.

This clonotype was seen repeatedly, ten times or more. V is TRBV6-2 or TRBV6-3 and J is TRBJ2-1; 7 bases align to TRBD1. The V gene's germline CDR1 is MNHEY and CDR2 SVGEGT. V was clipped by 5 bases and J by 7 bases; unmatched bases: 14. The CDR3 consists of 16 residues. The CDR3 region is CASSRDRQRRQNEQFF. The DNA for the CDR3 is TGTGCCAGCAGTAGGGACAGACAACGGCGACAAAATGAGCAGTTCTTC.

This clonotype appeared many times. This sequence joins TRBV20-1 and TRBJ1-6; D is undetermined. Trimming took 2 bases from V and 5 from J, leaving 13 bases between them. CDR1 and CDR2 (germline): DFQATT, SNEGSKA (reference sequence). This CDR3 region has 15 residues. The CDR3 DNA follows: TGCAGTGCTAGACCCCGCGTAGGGAATAATTCACCCCTCCACTTT. It specifies CSARPRVGNNSPLHF.

This clonotype was counted ten times or more. The chain has TRBV5-1 and TRBJ2-5; tentative D call: TRBD2 (7 bases). The V gene lost 4 bases and the J gene lost 5 bases, with 15 bases spanning the gap. The CDR3 contains 14 residues. Per germline, CDR1 SGHRS and CDR2 YFSETQ. The DNA for the CDR3 is TGCGCCAGCAGCCTCGGGGGGCTAGAGGAGACCCAGTACTTC. This sequence encodes CASSLGGLEETQYF. Looking up the rest from reference TRBV5-1 and TRBJ2-5 gives the full variable domain: KAGVTQTPRYLIKTRGQQVTLSCSPISGHRSVSWYQQTPGQGLQFLFEYFSETQRNKGNFPGRFSGRQFSNSRSEMNVSTLELGDSALYLCASSLGGLEETQYFGPGTRLLVL.

On this clonotype itself: At one boundary the junction diverges from the germline segment, which might be a read error. The chain recombines TRBV6-5 with TRBJ2-2, with TRBD2 matching 7 bases. CDR3 size: 11 residues. The germline V gene has CDR1 MNHEY and CDR2 SVGAGI. The DNA of the CDR3 is TGTGCCAGCAGCCCTGGGGGGGGGCTGTTTTTT. Amino acids: CASSPGGGLFF.

This clonotype was recorded at least ten times. The V gene is TRBV6-2 or TRBV6-3, the J gene TRBJ1-5; D is uncertain. Trimming removed 6 bases at V and 0 bases at J, with 15 bases between. CDR3 length: 16 residues. CDR1 MNHEY and CDR2 SVGEGT come from the germline V gene. The CDR3 nucleotides are TGTGCCAGCAGCCTGCCAAACTACTATAGCAATCAGCCCCAGCATTTT. Protein: CASSLPNYYSNQPQHF.

This clonotype was seen a handful of times. Being one base from a much bigger clone, this may be a read error. The chain joins TRBV19 to TRBJ1-1; D is undetermined. Per germline, CDR1 LNHDA and CDR2 SQIVND (reference sequence). This CDR3 contains 14 residues. V was trimmed by 5 bases and J by 5 bases, leaving 15 bases between them. CDR3 coding DNA: TGTGCCAGTAGTTCCACCCCGCGGGGAACTGAAGCTTTCTTT. Residues: CASSSTPRGTEAFF.

This clonotype has at least ten counts. This chain joins TRBV7-9 and TRBJ1-1, with no clear D. The CDR3 contains 12 residues. Germline V gene lookup returns CDR1 SEHNR and CDR2 FQNEAQ (reference sequence). Trimming removed 5 bases from V and 10 bases from J, with 14 bases in between. The CDR3 nucleotides read TGTGCCAGCAGCGCCGGCTATGATGGAGCTTTCTTT. Translated: CASSAGYDGAFF.

With regard to this clonotype: A read error may explain this, as a much larger clone is one base away. This chain links TRBV29-1 with TRBJ2-5; D is uncertain. This CDR3 has 13 residues. Germline lookup yields CDR1 SQVTM and CDR2 ANQGSEA. Between the trimmed V and J ends, which lost 5 bases and 1 base, there was a span of 11 bases. For the CDR3, the DNA is TGCAGCGTTACCACACAAGTCCAAGAGACCCAGTACTTC. It yields the protein CSVTTQVQETQYF.

To note about this clonotype: Given a much more abundant clone one base away, this may be a read error. Since the CDR3 does not end with the conserved phenylalanine or tryptophan, this likely comes from a read error. The gene calls are TRBV11-2 and TRBJ1-2; D may be TRBD1 (6 bases). V lost 5 bases to trimming and J lost 1 base, with 17 bases between them. Germline V CDR1 and CDR2: SGHAT, FQNNGV. This CDR3 region has 16 residues. For the CDR3, the DNA is TGTGCCAGCAGCCAAGATCCGGGGGCGATTAACTATGGCTACACCTTA. The encoded protein is CASSQDPGAINYGYTL.

Many counts were recorded for this clonotype. The chain uses TRBV2 and TRBJ1-4; 8 nucleotides match TRBD1. The CDR3 runs to 13 residues. Germline V lookup: CDR1 SNHLY, CDR2 FYNNEI. V lost 0 bases to trimming and J lost 11 bases; unmatched junction nucleotides: 2. In nucleotides, the CDR3 is TGTGCCAGCAGTGAAGCCCGACAGGGGAAACTGTTTTTT. It encodes CASSEARQGKLFF.

As regards this clonotype: This could be a read error, since a much larger clone is one nucleotide away. The conserved closing phenylalanine or tryptophan is absent in this CDR3, likely reflecting a read error. The V gene is TRBV20-1, the J gene TRBJ2-2; TRBD1 aligns across 9 bases. The germline V gene has CDR1 DFQATT and CDR2 SNEGSKA (reference sequence). CDR3 length equals 15 residues. With V trimmed by 1 base and J by 5 bases, 5 bases remained unmatched. The DNA of the CDR3 is TGCAGTGCTAGAGTTTGGACAGGGGAAACCGGGGAGCTGTTTATT. This encodes CSARVWTGETGELFI.

The chain links TRBV28 to TRBJ2-1, with 8 nucleotides matching TRBD2. With V trimmed by 7 bases and J by 5 bases, 7 bases remained unmatched. The CDR3 consists of 14 residues. Germline V lookup: CDR1 MDHEN, CDR2 SYDVKM. CDR3 in amino acids: CASISGGDNNEQFF. In DNA, the CDR3 is TGTGCCAGCATAAGCGGGGGAGACAACAATGAGCAGTTCTTC.

The chain has TRBV5-1 and TRBJ1-1; D remains ambiguous. The CDR3 is made up of 14 amino acids. Germline CDR1 is SGHRS and CDR2 is YFSETQ. V was clipped by 0 bases and J by 4 bases, with 10 bases between them. The CDR3 reads CASSLEVIATEAFF. CDR3 nucleotide sequence: TGCGCCAGCAGCTTGGAGGTAATAGCCACTGAAGCTTTCTTT.

This clonotype has a count of ten or more. Compared with germline, one end of the junction differs, possibly owing to a read error. Written as DNA, the CDR3 is TGTGCCAGTCAGGGGTACACGGAAGCTTTCTTT. Amino acids: CASQGYTEAFF. The rearrangement links TRBV2 to TRBJ1-1; TRBD1 is a possible D gene (6 bases). CDR3 size: 11 residues. Germline values: CDR1 SNHLY, CDR2 FYNNEI. Complete variable domain (other parts from reference TRBV2 and TRBJ1-1): EPEVTQTPSHQVTQMGQEVILRCVPISNHLYFYWYRQILGQKVEFLVSFYNNEISEKSEIFDDQFSVERPDGSNFTLKIRSTKLEDSAMYFCASQGYTEAFFGQGTRLTVV.

The chain couples TRBV2 to TRBJ2-3; D gene uncertain. The J call is uncertain, as TRBJ1-5 better fits the DNA end. This CDR3 region has 13 residues. Germline V gene data show CDR1 as SNHLY and CDR2 as FYNNEI. DNA of the CDR3: TGTGCCAGCGGAACTAGTGGGCCAGATACGCAGCATTTT. It is translated as CASGTSGPDTQHF.